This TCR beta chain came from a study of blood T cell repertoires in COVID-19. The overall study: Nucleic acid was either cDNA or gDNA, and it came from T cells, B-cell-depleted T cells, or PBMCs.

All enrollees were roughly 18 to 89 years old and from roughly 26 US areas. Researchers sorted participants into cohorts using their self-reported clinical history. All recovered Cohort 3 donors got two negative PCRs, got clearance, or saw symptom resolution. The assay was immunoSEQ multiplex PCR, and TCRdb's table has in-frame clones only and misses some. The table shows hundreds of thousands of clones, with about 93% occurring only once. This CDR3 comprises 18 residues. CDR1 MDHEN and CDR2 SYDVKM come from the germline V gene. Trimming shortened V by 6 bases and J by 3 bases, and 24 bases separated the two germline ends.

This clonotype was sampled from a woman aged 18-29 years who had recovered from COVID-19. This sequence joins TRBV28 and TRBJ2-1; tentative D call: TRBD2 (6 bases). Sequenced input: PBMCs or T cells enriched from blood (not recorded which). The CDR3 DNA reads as TGTGCCAGCAGCCTAAGACGCCGACGGGTTAGCGGCTACAATGAGCAGTTCTTC. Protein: CASSLRRRRVSGYNEQFF.